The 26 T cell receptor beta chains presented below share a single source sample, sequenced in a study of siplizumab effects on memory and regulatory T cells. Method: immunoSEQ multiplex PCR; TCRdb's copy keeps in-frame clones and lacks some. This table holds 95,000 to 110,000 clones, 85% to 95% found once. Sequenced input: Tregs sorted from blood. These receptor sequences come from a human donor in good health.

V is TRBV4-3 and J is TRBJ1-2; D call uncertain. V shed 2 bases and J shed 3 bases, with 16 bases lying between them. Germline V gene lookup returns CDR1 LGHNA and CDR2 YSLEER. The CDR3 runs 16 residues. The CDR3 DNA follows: TGCGCCAGCAGCCAAAACCCCGGCAGGATCTACTATGGCTACACCTTC. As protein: CASSQNPGRIYYGYTF.

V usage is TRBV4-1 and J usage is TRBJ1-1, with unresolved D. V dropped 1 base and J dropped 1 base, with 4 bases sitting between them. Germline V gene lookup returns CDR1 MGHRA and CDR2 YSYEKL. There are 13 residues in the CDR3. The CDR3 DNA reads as TGCGCCAGCAGCCAAGCAGGGAACACTGAAGCTTTCTTT. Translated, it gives CASSQAGNTEAFF.

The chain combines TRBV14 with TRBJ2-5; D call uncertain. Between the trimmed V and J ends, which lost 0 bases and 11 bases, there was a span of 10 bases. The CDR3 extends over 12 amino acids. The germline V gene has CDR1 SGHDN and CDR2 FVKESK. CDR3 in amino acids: CASSQDPRRQYF. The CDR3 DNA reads TGTGCCAGCAGCCAAGACCCAAGGCGTCAGTACTTC.

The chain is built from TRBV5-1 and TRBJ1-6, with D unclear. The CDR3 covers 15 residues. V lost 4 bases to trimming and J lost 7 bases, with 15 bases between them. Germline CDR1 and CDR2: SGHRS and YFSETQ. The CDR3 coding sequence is TGCGCCAGCAGCCGAGAAACACGGACCAATTCACCCCTCCACTTT. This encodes CASSRETRTNSPLHF.

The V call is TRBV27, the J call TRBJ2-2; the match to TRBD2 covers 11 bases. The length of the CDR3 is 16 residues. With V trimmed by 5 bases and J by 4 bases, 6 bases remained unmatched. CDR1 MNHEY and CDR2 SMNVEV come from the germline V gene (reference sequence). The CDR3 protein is CASSRVAGGGTGELFF. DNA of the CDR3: TGTGCCAGCAGTCGCGTAGCGGGAGGGGGCACCGGGGAGCTGTTTTTT.

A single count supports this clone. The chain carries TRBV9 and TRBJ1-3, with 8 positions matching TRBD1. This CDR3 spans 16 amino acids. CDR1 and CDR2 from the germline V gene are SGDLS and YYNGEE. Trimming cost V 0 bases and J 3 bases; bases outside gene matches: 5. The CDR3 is CASSVDARGHGNTIYF. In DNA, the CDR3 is TGTGCCAGCAGCGTAGATGCCAGGGGGCATGGAAACACCATATATTTT.

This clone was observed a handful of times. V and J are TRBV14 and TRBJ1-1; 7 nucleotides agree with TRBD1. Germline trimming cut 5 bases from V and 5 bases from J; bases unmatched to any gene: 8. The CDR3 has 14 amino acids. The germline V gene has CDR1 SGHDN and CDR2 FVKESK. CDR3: CASSEYRGRTEAFF. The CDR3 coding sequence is TGTGCCAGCAGCGAATACAGGGGAAGGACTGAAGCTTTCTTT.

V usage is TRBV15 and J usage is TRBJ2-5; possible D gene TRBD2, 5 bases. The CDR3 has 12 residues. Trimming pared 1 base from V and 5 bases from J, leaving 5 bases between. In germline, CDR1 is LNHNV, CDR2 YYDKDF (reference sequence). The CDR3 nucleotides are TGTGCCACCAGCAGAGGAGGGGAGACCCAGTACTTC. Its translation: CATSRGGETQYF.

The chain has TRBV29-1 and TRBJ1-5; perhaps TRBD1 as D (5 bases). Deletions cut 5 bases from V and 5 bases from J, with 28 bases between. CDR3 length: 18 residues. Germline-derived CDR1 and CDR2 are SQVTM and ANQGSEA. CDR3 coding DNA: TGCAGCGTTATCAGCTTAGCCGGGACCACAATTCGCGATCAGCCCCAGCATTTT. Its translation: CSVISLAGTTIRDQPQHF.

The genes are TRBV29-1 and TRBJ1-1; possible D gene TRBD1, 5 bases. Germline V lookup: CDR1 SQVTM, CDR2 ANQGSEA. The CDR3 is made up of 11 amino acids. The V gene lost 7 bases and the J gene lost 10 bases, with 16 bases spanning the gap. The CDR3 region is CSADGRVGAFF. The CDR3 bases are TGCAGCGCAGATGGCAGGGTCGGAGCTTTCTTT.

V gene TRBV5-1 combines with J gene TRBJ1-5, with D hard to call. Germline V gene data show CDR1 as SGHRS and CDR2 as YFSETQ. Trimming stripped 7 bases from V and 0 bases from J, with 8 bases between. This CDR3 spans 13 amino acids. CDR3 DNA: TGCGCCAGCGCCTGGGATAGCAATCAGCCCCAGCATTTT. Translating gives CASAWDSNQPQHF.

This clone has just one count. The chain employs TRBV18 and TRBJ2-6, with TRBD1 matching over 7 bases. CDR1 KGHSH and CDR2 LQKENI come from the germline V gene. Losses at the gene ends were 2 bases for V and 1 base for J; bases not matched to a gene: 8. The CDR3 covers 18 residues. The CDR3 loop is CASSPGREGASGANVLTF. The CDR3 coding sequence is TGTGCCAGCTCACCAGGGAGAGAGGGGGCTTCTGGGGCCAACGTCCTGACTTTC.

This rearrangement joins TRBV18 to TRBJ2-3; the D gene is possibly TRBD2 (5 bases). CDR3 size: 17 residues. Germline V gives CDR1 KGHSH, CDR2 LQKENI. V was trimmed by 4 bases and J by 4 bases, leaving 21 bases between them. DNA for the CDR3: TGTGCCAGCTCACAAGTCCTGGACTCCCTCGTCTCAGATACGCAGTATTTT. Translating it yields CASSQVLDSLVSDTQYF.

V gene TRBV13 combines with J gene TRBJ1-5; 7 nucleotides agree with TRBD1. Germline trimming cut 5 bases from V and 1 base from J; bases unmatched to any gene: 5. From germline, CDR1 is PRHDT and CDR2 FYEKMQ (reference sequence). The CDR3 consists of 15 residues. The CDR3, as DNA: TGTGCCAGCAGCCGCAGACAGGGCAGCAATCAGCCCCAGCATTTT. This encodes CASSRRQGSNQPQHF.

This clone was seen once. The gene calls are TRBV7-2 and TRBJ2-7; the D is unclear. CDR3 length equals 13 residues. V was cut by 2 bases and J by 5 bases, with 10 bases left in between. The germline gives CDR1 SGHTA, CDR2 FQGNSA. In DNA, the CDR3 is TGTGCCAGCAGCTTAAATTTCCCGGACGAGCAGTACTTC. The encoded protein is CASSLNFPDEQYF.

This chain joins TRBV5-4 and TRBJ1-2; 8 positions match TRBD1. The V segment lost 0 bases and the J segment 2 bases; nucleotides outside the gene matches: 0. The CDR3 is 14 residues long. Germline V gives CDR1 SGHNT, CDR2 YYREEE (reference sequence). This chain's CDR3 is CASSLDRGNYGYTF. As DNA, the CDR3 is TGTGCCAGCAGCTTGGACAGGGGGAACTATGGCTACACCTTC.

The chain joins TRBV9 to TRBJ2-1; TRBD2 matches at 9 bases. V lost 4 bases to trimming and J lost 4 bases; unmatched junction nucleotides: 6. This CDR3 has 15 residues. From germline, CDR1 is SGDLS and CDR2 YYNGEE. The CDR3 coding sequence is TGTGCCAGCAGCCGAGGAGCGGGAGGATACAATGAGCAGTTCTTC. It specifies CASSRGAGGYNEQFF.

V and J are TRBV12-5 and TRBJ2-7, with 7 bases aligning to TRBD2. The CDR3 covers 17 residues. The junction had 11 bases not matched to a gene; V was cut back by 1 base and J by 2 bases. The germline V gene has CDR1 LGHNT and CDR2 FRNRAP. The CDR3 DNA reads TGTGCTAGTGGTTTGGCTACGCTAGCGGACTACCCCTACGAGCAGTACTTC. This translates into CASGLATLADYPYEQYF.

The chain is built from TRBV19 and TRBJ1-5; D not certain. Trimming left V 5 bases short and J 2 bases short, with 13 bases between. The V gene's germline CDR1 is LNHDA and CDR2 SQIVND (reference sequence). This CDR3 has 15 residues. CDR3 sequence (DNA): TGTGCCAGTAGTTGGACCCGGGGTGGCAATCAGCCCCAGCATTTT. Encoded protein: CASSWTRGGNQPQHF.

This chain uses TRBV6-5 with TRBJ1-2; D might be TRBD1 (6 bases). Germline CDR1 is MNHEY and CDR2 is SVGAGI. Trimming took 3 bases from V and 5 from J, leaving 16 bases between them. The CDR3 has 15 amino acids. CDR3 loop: CASSYLSGGQYGYTF. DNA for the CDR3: TGTGCCAGCAGTTATCTCTCGGGGGGCCAATATGGCTACACCTTC.

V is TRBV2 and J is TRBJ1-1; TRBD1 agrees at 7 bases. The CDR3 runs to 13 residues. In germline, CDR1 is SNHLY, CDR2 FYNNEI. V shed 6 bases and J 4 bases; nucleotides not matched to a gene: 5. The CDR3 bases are TGTGCCAGCAGGGCAGGGGGTAGCACTGAAGCTTTCTTT. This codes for CASRAGGSTEAFF.

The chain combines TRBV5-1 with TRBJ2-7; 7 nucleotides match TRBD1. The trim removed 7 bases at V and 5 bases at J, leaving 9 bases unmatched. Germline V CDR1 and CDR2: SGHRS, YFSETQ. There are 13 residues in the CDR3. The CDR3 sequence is CASGRQGFDEQYF. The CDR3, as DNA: TGCGCCAGCGGGAGACAGGGTTTCGACGAGCAGTACTTC. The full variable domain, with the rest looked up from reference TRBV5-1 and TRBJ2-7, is KAGVTQTPRYLIKTRGQQVTLSCSPISGHRSVSWYQQTPGQGLQFLFEYFSETQRNKGNFPGRFSGRQFSNSRSEMNVSTLELGDSALYLCASGRQGFDEQYFGPGTRLTVT.

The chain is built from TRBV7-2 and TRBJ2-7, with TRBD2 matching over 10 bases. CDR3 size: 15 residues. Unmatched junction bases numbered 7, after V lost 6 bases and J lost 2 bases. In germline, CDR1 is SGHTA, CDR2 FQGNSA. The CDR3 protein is CASRPPLAGAYEQYF. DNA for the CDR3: TGTGCCAGCAGGCCGCCCCTAGCGGGGGCCTACGAGCAGTACTTC.

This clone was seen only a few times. CDR3 in amino acids: CASSLWDVGNTIYF. CDR3 DNA: TGTGCCAGCAGCTTATGGGATGTCGGAAACACCATATATTTT. V gene TRBV5-5 combines with J gene TRBJ1-3; D gene uncertain. The V gene's germline CDR1 is SGHKS and CDR2 YYEKEE (reference sequence). V was trimmed by 2 bases and J by 4 bases, leaving 10 bases between them. CDR3 size: 14 residues. Together with reference TRBV5-5 and TRBJ1-3, the CDR3 gives the full variable domain: DAGVTQSPTHLIKTRGQQVTLRCSPISGHKSVSWYQQVLGQGPQFIFQYYEKEERGRGNFPDRFSARQFPNYSSELNVNALLLGDSALYLCASSLWDVGNTIYFGEGSWLTVV.

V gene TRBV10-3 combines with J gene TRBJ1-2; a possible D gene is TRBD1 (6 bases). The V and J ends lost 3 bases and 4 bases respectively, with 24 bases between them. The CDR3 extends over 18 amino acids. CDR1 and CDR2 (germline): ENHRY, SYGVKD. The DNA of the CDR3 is TGTGCCATCAGTGATCGGGGGGCAAAAGGGCCGTCGGTCTATGGCTACACCTTC. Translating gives CAISDRGAKGPSVYGYTF.

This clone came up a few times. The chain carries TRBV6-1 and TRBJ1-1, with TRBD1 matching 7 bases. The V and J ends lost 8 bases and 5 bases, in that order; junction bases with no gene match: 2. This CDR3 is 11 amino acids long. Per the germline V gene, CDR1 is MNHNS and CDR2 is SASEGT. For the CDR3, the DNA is TGTGCCAGCGACAGGGTAACTGAAGCTTTCTTT. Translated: CASDRVTEAFF.